The clone carrying this T cell receptor (beta chain) turned up a few times. The V gene's germline CDR1 is MGHRA and CDR2 YSYEKL. There are 21 residues in the CDR3. The ends lost 5 bases at V and 2 bases at J; junction bases unmatched: 22. TCRdb re-analysed the PCR reads in MiXCR, keeping a single row per CDR3 protein. The sample has about 640,000 distinct CDR3 sequences, 15% to 20% seen once. These data belong to a study of molecular identifiers for immune sequencing clone quantification. The wider study: Sequencing covered four of five parts into which replicate RNA from around 20,000 or 100,000 naive CD8 cells was split.

This clonotype originated in a human donor in good health. Some libraries in this study had Jurkat cell RNA spiked in. J is TRBJ2-3 and V is TRBV4-1; 10 bases are shared with TRBD2. The specimen sequenced was naive CD8+ T cells from blood, with Jurkat cell RNA spiked in. Specified subset: FACS-sorted CD8+CD4-CCR7+CD45RA+ naive T cells. The CDR3 reads CASSGTTDGTSVGLHTDTQYF. In nucleotides, the CDR3 is TGCGCCAGCAGCGGCACCACGGACGGGACTAGCGTCGGGCTACACACAGATACGCAGTATTTT.